The T cell receptor beta chain under discussion was sequenced for a study of T-cell memory formation after mild COVID-19. Findings and limits, study-wide: A second wave expanding day 15 to 37 was CD4+-biased; contracting clones were balanced. Contracting clones localized mainly to CM and EM when CD4+ and mainly to EMRA when CD8+. Pre-infection memory already had some responding clones, implying cross-reactive memory joined.

Worth noting for this clonotype: Its antigen is unidentified.

CDR3 size: 14 residues. Germline CDR1 is SGHRS and CDR2 is YFSETQ. Deletions cut 5 bases from V and 2 bases from J, with 11 bases between. 5'RACE primed at constant segments yielded TCR alpha and TCR beta cDNA libraries bearing sample barcodes and UMIs. A single record per CDR3 protein comes from TCRdb applying MiXCR to the 5' RACE reads. The sample records a few hundred thousand distinct CDR3 sequences, 20% to 25% being singletons. The V and J genes are TRBV5-1 and TRBJ2-1; perhaps TRBD1 as D (6 bases). The receptor's source is an adult woman who had mild COVID-19 (a few samples of this study predate the infection). Cell type and time point are not known. Sequenced material: PBMCs or a T cell subset sorted from them (not recorded which). The DNA of the CDR3 is TGCGCCAGCAGGATACAGGGTCCCTACAATGAGCAGTTCTTC. This codes for CASRIQGPYNEQFF.